This T cell receptor beta chain was obtained from a study of cytomegalovirus exposure and HLA in healthy donors. About this clone: Its antigen remains unknown.

V lost 2 bases and J lost 5, with 10 bases in between. There are 14 residues in the CDR3. PCR primers comprised 60 Vbeta and 13 Jbeta primers. Clones were sequenced by immunoSEQ multiplex PCR, and TCRdb holds only the in-frame ones, with some missing. The sample has about 160,000 clones; 75% to 85% are singletons. Overall study results and limits: Many donors shared some public TCRs, even though most TCR sequences were rare.

The V and J genes are TRBV23-1 and TRBJ1-5; tentatively, D is TRBD1 (5 bases). TRBV23-1 belongs to the ORF category, with a function that is uncertain. This receptor was identified in a girl aged 2 to 10 in good health and CMV-seropositive. The sequencing input was PBMCs. DNA of the CDR3: TGCGCCAGCAGTCAAGGAGGAGGGGATCAGCCCCAGCATTTT. Amino acid sequence: CASSQGGGDQPQHF.